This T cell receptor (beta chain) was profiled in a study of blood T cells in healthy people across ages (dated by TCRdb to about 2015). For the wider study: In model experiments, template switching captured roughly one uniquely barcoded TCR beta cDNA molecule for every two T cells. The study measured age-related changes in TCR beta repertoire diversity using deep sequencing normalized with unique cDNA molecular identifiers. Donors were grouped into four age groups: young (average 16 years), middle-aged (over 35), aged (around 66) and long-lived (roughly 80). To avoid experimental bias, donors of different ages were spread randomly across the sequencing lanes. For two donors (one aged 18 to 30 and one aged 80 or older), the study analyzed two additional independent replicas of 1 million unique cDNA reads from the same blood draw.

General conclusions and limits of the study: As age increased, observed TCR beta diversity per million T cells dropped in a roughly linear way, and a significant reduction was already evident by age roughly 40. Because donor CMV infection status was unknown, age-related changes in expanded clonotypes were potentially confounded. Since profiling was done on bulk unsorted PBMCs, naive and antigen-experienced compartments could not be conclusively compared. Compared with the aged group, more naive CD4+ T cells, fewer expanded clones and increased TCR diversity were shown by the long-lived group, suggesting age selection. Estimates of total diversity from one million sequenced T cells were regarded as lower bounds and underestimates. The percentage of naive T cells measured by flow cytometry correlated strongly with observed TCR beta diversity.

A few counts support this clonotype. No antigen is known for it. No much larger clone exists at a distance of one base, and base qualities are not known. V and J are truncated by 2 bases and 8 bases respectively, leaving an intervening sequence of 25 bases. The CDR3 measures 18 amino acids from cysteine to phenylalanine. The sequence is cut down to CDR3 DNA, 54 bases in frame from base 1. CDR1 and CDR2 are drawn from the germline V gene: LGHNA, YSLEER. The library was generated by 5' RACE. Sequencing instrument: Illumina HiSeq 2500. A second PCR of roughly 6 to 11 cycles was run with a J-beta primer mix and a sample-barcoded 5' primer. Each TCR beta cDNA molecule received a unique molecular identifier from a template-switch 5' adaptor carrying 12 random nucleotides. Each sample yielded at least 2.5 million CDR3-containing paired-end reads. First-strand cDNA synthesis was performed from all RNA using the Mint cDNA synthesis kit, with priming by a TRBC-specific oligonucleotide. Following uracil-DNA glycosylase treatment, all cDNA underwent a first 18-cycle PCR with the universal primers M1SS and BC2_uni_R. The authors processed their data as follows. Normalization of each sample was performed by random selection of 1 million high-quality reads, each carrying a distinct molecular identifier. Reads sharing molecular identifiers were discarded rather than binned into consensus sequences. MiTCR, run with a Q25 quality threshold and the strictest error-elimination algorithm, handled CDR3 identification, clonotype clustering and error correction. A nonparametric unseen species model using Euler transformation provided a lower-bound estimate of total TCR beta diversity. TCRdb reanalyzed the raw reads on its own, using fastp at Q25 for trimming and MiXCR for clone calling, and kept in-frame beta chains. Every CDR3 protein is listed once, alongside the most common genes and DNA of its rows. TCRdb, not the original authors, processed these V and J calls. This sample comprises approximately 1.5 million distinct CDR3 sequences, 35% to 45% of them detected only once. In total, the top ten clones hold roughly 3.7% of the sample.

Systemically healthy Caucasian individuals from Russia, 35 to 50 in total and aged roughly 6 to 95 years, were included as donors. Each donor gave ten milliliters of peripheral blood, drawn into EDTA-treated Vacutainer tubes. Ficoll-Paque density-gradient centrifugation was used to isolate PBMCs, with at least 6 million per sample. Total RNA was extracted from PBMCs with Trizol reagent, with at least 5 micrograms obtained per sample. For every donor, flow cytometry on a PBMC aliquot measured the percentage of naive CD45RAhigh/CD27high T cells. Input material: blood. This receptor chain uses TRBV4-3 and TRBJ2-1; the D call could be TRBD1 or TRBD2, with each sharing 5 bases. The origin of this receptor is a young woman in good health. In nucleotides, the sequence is TGCGCCAGCAGCCAACAGATGGTCCGGGACGTACCAGCTCATGAGCAGTTCTTC. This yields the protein CASSQQMVRDVPAHEQFF.